This TCR beta chain was recovered during a study of beta chain features in type 1 diabetes. Study-level findings and limits: More deletions and fewer insertions at VDJ junctions were seen in type 1 diabetes patients. A greater similarity of naive, central memory and Treg TCRB repertoires was seen among patients than among healthy donors.

The isolated RNA, all of it, was reverse transcribed, so expressed TCRB transcripts were what got sequenced. Using immunoSEQ multiplex PCR, the repertoire was profiled, and TCRdb retains in-frame clones only, with some absent. This sample carries hundreds of thousands of clones, less than 20% of them seen once, and the ten largest clones take about 0.086%. Notes on this clone: Its antigen is not known.

With 5 bases clipped from V and 3 bases from J, the junction kept 12 bases outside the gene matches. The CDR3 sequence is 18 residues long. From germline, CDR1 is SGHTA and CDR2 FQGTGA. The sequence derives from a man aged 18 to 35 in good health. The material sequenced was naive CD4+ T cells from blood. This chain joins TRBV7-3 and TRBJ2-6, with TRBD1 matching 8 bases. The CDR3 region has the DNA TGTGCCAGCAGCCCCCGGACAGGGCGGGCATTTGGGGCCAACGTCCTGACTTTC. This translates into CASSPRTGRAFGANVLTF.